Sequencing of this T cell receptor beta chain was carried out in a study of blood T cell repertoires in COVID-19. Germline loops: CDR1 PRHDT, CDR2 FYEKMQ (reference sequence). This CDR3 has 12 amino acids. The method was immunoSEQ multiplex PCR; TCRdb's version includes in-frame clones alone and lacks a portion of them. The sample includes 88,000 or so clones, approximately 85% seen only once; the top ten take 3.8%. This clone was detected only a few times. The junction and the germline gene differ at one end; a read error may be behind it. The TCR comes from a man between 60 and 75 years old with acute or convalescent COVID-19. The sample comprised peripheral blood. The chain recombines TRBV13 with TRBJ2-2; D might be TRBD2 (5 bases). The CDR3, as DNA: TGTGCCAGCAGCACCGGGGTCGGGCAGCTGTTTTTT. Its translation: CASSTGVGQLFF. The variable domain in full, with the rest retrieved from reference TRBV13 and TRBJ2-2, is AAGVIQSPRHLIKEKRETATLKCYPIPRHDTVYWYQQGPGQDPQFLISFYEKMQSDKGSIPDRFSAQQFSDYHSELNMSSLELGDSALYFCASSTGVGQLFFGEGSRLTVL.